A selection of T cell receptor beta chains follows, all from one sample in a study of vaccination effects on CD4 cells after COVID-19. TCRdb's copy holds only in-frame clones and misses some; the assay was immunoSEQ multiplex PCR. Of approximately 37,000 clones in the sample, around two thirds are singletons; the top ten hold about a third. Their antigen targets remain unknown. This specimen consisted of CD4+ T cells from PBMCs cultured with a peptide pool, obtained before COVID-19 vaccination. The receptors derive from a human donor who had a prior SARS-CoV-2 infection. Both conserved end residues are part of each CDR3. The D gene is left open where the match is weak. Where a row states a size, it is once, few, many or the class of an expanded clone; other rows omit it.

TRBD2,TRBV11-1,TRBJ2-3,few,CASSPGLAGSDTQYF,TGTGCCAGCAGCCCGGGGCTAGCGGGATCAGATACGCAGTATTTT
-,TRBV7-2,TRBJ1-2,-,CASSLAGGALRGVGYTF,TGTGCCAGCAGCTTAGCAGGAGGCGCACTCCGGGGAGTCGGCTACACCTTC
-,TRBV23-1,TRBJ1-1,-,CASSQSNRGYTEAFF,TGCGCCAGCAGTCAATCGAATCGGGGTTACACTGAAGCTTTCTTT
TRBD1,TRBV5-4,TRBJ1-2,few,CASSSSGTDYGYTF,TGTGCCAGCAGCTCCTCCGGGACAGATTATGGCTACACCTTC
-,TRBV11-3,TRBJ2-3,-,CASSLGDTQYF,TGTGCCAGCAGCTTAGGAGATACGCAGTATTTT
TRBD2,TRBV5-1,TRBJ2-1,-,CASSLSGGPYNEQFF,TGCGCCAGCAGCCTTAGCGGGGGGCCCTACAATGAGCAGTTCTTC
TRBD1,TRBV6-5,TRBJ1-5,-,CASRKWQQGNQPQHF,TGTGCCAGCAGGAAATGGCAACAGGGGAATCAGCCCCAGCATTTT
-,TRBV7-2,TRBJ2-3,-,CASSLPTDTQYF,TGTGCCAGCAGCTTACCAACAGATACGCAGTATTTT
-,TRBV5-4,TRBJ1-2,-,CASSLGGAWGYTF,TGTGCCAGCAGCTTGGGAGGGGCTTGGGGCTACACCTTC
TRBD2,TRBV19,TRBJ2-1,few,CASSTGTSGGGKQFF,TGTGCCAGTAGCACCGGGACTAGCGGGGGGGGGAAGCAGTTCTTC
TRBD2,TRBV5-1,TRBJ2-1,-,CASSLGLAGGYNEQFF,TGCGCCAGCAGCTTGGGACTAGCGGGGGGTTACAATGAGCAGTTCTTC
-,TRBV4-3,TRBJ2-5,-,CASSLAHAQGLTQYF,TGCGCCAGCAGCCTCGCGCACGCCCAGGGGCTGACCCAGTACTTC
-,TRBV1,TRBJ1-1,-,CTSSLQDDRWSGRTEAFF,TGCACCAGCAGCCTACAAGATGACAGGTGGTCAGGTAGGACTGAAGCTTTCTTT
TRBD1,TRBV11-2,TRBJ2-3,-,CASSTYRGDTQYF,TGTGCCAGCAGCACCTACAGGGGAGATACGCAGTATTTT
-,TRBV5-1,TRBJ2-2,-,CASSLISNTGELFF,TGCGCCAGCAGCTTGATTTCGAACACCGGGGAGCTGTTTTTT
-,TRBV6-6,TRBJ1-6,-,CASSYVGGGDSPLHF,TGTGCCAGCAGTTACGTGGGGGGAGGAGATTCACCCCTCCACTTT
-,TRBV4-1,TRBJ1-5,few,CASSNRTGFRNQPQHF,TGCGCCAGCAGCAACAGAACAGGGTTTAGAAATCAGCCCCAGCATTTT
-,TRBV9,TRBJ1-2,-,CASSLSRTENYYGYTF,TGTGCCAGCAGCCTATCCAGGACGGAGAATTACTATGGCTACACCTTC
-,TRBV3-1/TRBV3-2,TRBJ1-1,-,CASSQVDGAEAFF,TGTGCCAGCAGCCAAGTTGACGGGGCTGAAGCTTTCTTT
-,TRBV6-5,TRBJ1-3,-,CASRSTGPNTIYF,TGTGCCAGCAGATCGACAGGACCAAACACCATATATTTT
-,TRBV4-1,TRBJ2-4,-,CASSQDILAKNIQYF,TGCGCCAGCAGCCAAGACATATTAGCCAAAAACATTCAGTACTTC
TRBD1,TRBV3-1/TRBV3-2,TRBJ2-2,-,CASSPQLGQGGNTGELFF,TGTGCCAGCAGCCCCCAACTTGGACAGGGGGGAAACACCGGGGAGCTGTTTTTT
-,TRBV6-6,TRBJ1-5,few,CASSTGKAPQHF,TGTGCCAGCAGCACAGGGAAGGCGCCCCAGCATTTT
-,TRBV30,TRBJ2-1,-,CAWSESVSYNEQFF,TGTGCCTGGAGTGAGTCTGTATCCTACAATGAGCAGTTCTTC
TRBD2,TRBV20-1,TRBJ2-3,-,CSASVRTSGSHGTADTQYF,TGCAGTGCTAGTGTCCGGACTAGCGGGAGCCACGGTACGGCAGATACGCAGTATTTT
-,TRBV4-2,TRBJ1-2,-,CASSQAGEGYGYTF,TGTGCCAGCAGCCAAGCAGGGGAGGGCTATGGCTACACCTTC
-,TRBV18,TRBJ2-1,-,CASSRLPSYNEQFF,TGTGCCAGCTCCCGGCTGCCCTCCTACAATGAGCAGTTCTTC
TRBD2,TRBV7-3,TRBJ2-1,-,CASSELAGGYNEQFF,TGTGCCAGCAGCGAGTTGGCGGGAGGGTACAATGAGCAGTTCTTC
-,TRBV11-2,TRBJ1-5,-,CASSLVIEGQKIDNQPQHF,TGTGCCAGCAGCTTAGTAATTGAAGGACAGAAGATTGACAATCAGCCCCAGCATTTT
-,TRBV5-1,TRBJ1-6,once,CASSLVGGGNSPLHF,TGCGCCAGCAGCTTGGTGGGAGGGGGTAATTCACCCCTCCACTTT
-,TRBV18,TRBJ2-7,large,CASSPPAASDEQYF,TGTGCCAGCTCACCACCCGCCGCGTCTGACGAGCAGTACTTC
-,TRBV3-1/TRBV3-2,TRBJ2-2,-,CASSLNTGELFF,TGTGCCAGCAGCCTCAACACCGGGGAGCTGTTTTTT
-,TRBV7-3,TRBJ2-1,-,CASSQTELKQFF,TGTGCCAGCAGCCAAACTGAACTAAAGCAGTTCTTC
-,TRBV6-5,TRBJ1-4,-,CASRPDRFPNEKLFF,TGTGCCAGCAGACCCGACAGGTTTCCCAATGAAAAACTGTTTTTT
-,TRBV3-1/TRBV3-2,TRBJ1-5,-,CASSQVGWNQPQHF,TGTGCCAGCAGCCAAGTGGGGTGGAATCAGCCCCAGCATTTT
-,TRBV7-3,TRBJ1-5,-,CASSLSSVTQPQHF,TGTGCCAGCAGCTTAAGCTCTGTCACTCAGCCCCAGCATTTT
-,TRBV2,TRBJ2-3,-,CASSYSTDTQYF,TGTGCCAGCAGCTACAGCACAGATACGCAGTATTTT
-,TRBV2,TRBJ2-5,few,CATQSPGETQYF,TGTGCCACCCAGTCTCCGGGGGAGACCCAGTACTTC
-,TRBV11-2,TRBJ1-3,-,CASSLGPGSGNTIYF,TGTGCCAGCAGCTTAGGGCCCGGCTCTGGAAACACCATATATTTT
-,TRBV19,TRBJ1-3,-,CASRRLDQPSGNTIYF,TGTGCCAGCCGACGTTTAGATCAACCTTCTGGAAACACCATATATTTT
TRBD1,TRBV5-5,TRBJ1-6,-,CASSDRGLNSPLHF,TGTGCCAGCAGCGACAGGGGGCTTAATTCACCCCTCCACTTT
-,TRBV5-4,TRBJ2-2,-,CASSSPTGVNTGELFF,TGTGCCAGCAGCTCACCGACTGGGGTGAACACCGGGGAGCTGTTTTTT
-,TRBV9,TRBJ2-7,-,CASSVGADPIEQYF,TGTGCCAGCAGCGTAGGGGCTGATCCAATAGAGCAGTACTTC
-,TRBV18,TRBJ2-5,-,CASSLGGSETQYF,TGTGCCAGCTCACTGGGGGGTTCGGAGACCCAGTACTTC
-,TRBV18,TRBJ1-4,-,CASSPPAGQGEKLFF,TGTGCCAGCTCACCACCAGCGGGGCAAGGTGAAAAACTGTTTTTT
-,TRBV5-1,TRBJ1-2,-,CASSLVGANYGYTF,TGCGCCAGCAGCTTGGTGGGGGCTAACTATGGCTACACCTTC
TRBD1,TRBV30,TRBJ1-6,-,CAVDRAYSPLHF,TGTGCCGTGGACAGGGCCTATTCACCCCTCCACTTT
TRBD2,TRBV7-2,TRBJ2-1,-,CASRLPGLALGNEQFF,TGTGCCAGCAGACTTCCGGGACTAGCGTTAGGGAATGAGCAGTTCTTC
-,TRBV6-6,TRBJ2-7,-,CASRLWGAEQYF,TGTGCCAGCAGATTATGGGGGGCAGAGCAGTACTTC
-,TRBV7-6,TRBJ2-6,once,CASSLVAVGSGANVLTF,TGTGCCAGCAGCTTAGTGGCGGTCGGGTCTGGGGCCAACGTCCTGACTTTC
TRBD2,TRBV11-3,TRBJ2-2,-,CASSLGAGGYTGELFF,TGTGCCAGCAGCTTAGGAGCGGGAGGGTACACCGGGGAGCTGTTTTTT
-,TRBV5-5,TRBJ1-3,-,CASSLGPISGNTIYF,TGTGCCAGCAGCTTAGGACCGATCTCTGGAAACACCATATATTTT